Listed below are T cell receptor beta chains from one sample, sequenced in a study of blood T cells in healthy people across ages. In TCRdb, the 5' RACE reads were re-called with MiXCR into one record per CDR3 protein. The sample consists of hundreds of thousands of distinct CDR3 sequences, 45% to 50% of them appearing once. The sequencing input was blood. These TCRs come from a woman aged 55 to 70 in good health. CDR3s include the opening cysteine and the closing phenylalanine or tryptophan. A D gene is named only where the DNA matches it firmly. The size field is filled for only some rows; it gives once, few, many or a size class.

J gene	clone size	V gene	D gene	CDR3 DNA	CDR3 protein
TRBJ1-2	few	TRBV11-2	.	TGTGCCAGCAGCTCCTTGACTGACTATGGCTACACCTTC	CASSSLTDYGYTF
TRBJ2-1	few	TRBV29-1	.	TGCAGCGTTGTAGGCCCGCTTGCGTTGAATGAGCAGTTCTTC	CSVVGPLALNEQFF
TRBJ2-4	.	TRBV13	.	TGTGCCAGCAGCTTCCAGGCAGGAGCCAAAAACATTCAGTACTTC	CASSFQAGAKNIQYF
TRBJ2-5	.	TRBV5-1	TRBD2	TGCGCCAGCAGCTTGATACCTAGCGGGAGTGAAGAGACCCAGTACTTC	CASSLIPSGSEETQYF
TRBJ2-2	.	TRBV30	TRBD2	TGTGCCTGGGAGGCTAGCGGGAGGACCGGGGAGCTGTTTTTT	CAWEASGRTGELFF
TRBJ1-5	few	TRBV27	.	TGTGCCAGCAGATTGGGCAATCAGCCCCAGCATTTT	CASRLGNQPQHF
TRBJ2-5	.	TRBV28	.	TGTGCCAGCAGTTTTACGACAGGACAAGAGACCCAGTACTTC	CASSFTTGQETQYF
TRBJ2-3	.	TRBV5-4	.	TGTGCCAGCAGCCCCCGGGCCGTAGATACGCAGTATTTT	CASSPRAVDTQYF
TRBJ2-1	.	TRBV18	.	TGTGCCAGCTCACCACCCGGGGGCAATGAGCAGTTCTTC	CASSPPGGNEQFF
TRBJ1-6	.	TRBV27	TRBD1	TGTGCCAGCAGTTCCGGACAGGGAAAGTCACCCCTCCACTTT	CASSSGQGKSPLHF
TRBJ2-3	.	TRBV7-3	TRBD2	TGTGCCAGCAGCTTGGGGACTAGCGGGAGCATAGATACGCAGTATTTT	CASSLGTSGSIDTQYF
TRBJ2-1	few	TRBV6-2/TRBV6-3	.	TGTGCCAGCAGTTACTCGACGGAGCACCCTTACAATGAGCAGTTCTTC	CASSYSTEHPYNEQFF
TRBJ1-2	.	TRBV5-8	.	TGTGCCAGCAGGGGTGCACAGGGCGGCTATGGCTACACCTTC	CASRGAQGGYGYTF
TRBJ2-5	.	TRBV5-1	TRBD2	TGCGCCAGCACTTCGATAGGACTAGCGGGAGAGACCCAGTACTTC	CASTSIGLAGETQYF
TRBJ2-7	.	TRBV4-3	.	TGCGCCAGCAGCCAAGATCCGGCTAGCGCTTACATTACCTACGAGCAGTACTTC	CASSQDPASAYITYEQYF
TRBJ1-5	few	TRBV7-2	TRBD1	TGTGCCAGCAGTACTGACAGGGCGCAGCCCCAGCATTTT	CASSTDRAQPQHF
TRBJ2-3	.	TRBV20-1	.	TGCAGTGCTAGACCGGCAGCGGGCCCGGGCACAGATACGCAGTATTTT	CSARPAAGPGTDTQYF
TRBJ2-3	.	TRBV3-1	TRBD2	TGTGCCAGCAGCCAAATACTAGCGCAAACAGATACGCAGTATTTT	CASSQILAQTDTQYF
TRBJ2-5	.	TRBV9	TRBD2	TGTGCCAGCAGCGTGACTAGCGGGATCGGGGGTGAGCAGTACTTC	CASSVTSGIGGEQYF
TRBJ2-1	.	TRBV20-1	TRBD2	TGCAGTGCTCAAGGGACTAGCGGGGCGCTATACAATGAGCAGTTCTTC	CSAQGTSGALYNEQFF
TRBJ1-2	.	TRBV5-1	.	TGCGCCAGCAGCTTGGACGGGGGAGGTGGCTACACCTTC	CASSLDGGGGYTF
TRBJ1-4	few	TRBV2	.	TGTGCCAGCAGCCAAGGGCTCGCAACTAATGAAAAACTGTTTTTT	CASSQGLATNEKLFF
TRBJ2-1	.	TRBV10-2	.	TGCGCCAGCTCTAGGGCCCTGGGCTCCTACAATGAGCAGTTCTTC	CASSRALGSYNEQFF
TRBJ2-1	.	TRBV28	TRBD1	TGTGCCAGCAGTTTACAGGGGGCGCCGGAGACCCAGTTCTTC	CASSLQGAPETQFF
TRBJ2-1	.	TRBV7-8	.	TGTGCCAGCAGCTTATCTGCGAGCTCCTACAATGAGCAGTTCTTC	CASSLSASSYNEQFF
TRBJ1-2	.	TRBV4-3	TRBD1	TGCGCCAGCAGCCAAGCGGGGACAGGGGCACTGGGCTACACCTTC	CASSQAGTGALGYTF
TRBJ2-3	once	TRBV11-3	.	TGTGTCAGCAGCTTCTCTAGAACTCATAATACGCAGTATTTT	CVSSFSRTHNTQYF
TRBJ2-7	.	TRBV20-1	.	TGCAGTGCTAGTCCTCCCGACTCCACCTACGAGCAGTACTTC	CSASPPDSTYEQYF
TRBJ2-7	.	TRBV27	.	TGTGCCAGCAGTTTACGTGGGACATGGGGTCAGGCCTACGAGCAGTACTTC	CASSLRGTWGQAYEQYF